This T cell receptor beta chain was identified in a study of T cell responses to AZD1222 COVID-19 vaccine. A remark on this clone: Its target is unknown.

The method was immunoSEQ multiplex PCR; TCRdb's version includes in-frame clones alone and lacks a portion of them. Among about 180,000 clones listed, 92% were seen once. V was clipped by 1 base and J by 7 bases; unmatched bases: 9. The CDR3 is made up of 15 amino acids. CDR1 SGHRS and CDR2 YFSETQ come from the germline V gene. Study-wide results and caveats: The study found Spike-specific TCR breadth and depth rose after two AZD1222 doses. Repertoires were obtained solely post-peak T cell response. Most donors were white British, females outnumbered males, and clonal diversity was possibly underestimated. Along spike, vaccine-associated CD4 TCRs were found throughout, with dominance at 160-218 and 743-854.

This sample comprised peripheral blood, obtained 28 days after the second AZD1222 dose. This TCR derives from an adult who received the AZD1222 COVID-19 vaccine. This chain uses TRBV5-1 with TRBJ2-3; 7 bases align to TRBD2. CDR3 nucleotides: TGCGCCAGCAGCTTGACTGGACTAGAGGCGAATACGCAGTATTTT. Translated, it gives CASSLTGLEANTQYF.